A selection of T cell receptor beta chains follows, all from one sample in a study of human T cells and chemical hapten exposure. TCRdb re-derived calls from the RACE reads in MiXCR, one entry per CDR3 protein. The repertoire holds around 69,000 distinct CDR3 sequences, with around 9.5% as singletons. This sample comprised whole blood, obtained in connection with sensitization to the hapten diphenylcyclopropenone (DPC). All receptors derive from a woman aged 35 to 49 with alopecia areata. Some clones in this sample may be carry-over from other donors' samples. CDR3s include the opening cysteine and the closing phenylalanine or tryptophan. Fields, in order: clone size, D gene, V gene, J gene, CDR3 DNA, CDR3 protein. A D gene is named only where the DNA matches it firmly. Some rows mark clone size as missing; the rest say once, few, many or name a class of expanded clone.

many	-	TRBV6-5	TRBJ2-4	TGTGCCAGCAGTTACGACTCTGGGGACATTCAGTACTTC	CASSYDSGDIQYF
few	-	TRBV9	TRBJ1-2	TGTGCCAGCAGCCTACCGCAGAGTAGCTACACCTTC	CASSLPQSSYTF
-	-	TRBV5-4	TRBJ1-4	TGTGCCAGCAGCTTGGCGGGGGCCCTTGATGAAAAACTGTTTTTT	CASSLAGALDEKLFF
many	TRBD2	TRBV20-1	TRBJ2-3	TGCAGTGCTAGAGATACTAGCGGGGGGGCCACAGATACGCAGTATTTT	CSARDTSGGATDTQYF
many	-	TRBV28	TRBJ1-6	TGTGCCAGCAGTCGATCAGGGTCAGGTTCACCCCTCCACTTT	CASSRSGSGSPLHF
few	-	TRBV5-4	TRBJ2-3	TGTGCCAGCAGCTTGGTAGACCCAGATACGCAGTATTTT	CASSLVDPDTQYF
-	-	TRBV12-3/TRBV12-4	TRBJ1-5	TGTGCCAGCAGTCTGCTCTTTGGGGGCAATCAGCCCCAGCATTTT	CASSLLFGGNQPQHF
many	TRBD1	TRBV7-6	TRBJ2-3	TGTGCCAGCAGCCCCTGGGACAGGGGGGCAGATACGCAGTATTTT	CASSPWDRGADTQYF
few	-	TRBV21-1	TRBJ1-2	TGTGCCAGCAGCAAAGCCGGGCCCCTAGCCTATGGCTACACCTTC	CASSKAGPLAYGYTF
-	-	TRBV28	TRBJ1-2	TGTGCCAGCACGGTGCGGTCCAACTATGGCTACACCTTC	CASTVRSNYGYTF
-	-	TRBV12-3/TRBV12-4	TRBJ2-1	TGTGCCAGCAGTCCAACGTTGGAGGGTGCGGGAGAGCAGTTCTTC	CASSPTLEGAGEQFF
many	-	TRBV4-2	TRBJ2-7	TGTGCCAGCAGCCAAGACCGAGGGGGGGGGCGTTCTTTTAACGAGCAGTACTTC	CASSQDRGGGRSFNEQYF
-	TRBD1	TRBV6-5	TRBJ1-2	TGTGCCAGCATTACCCCCGGGACAGGGGGCGGTGGCTACACCTTC	CASITPGTGGGGYTF
many	-	TRBV30	TRBJ1-3	TGTGCCTGGGCGGGCGGCTCTGGAAACACCATATATTTT	CAWAGGSGNTIYF
many	-	TRBV5-1	TRBJ1-1	TGCGCCAGCAGCTTGATGATCCTATCGCCCATTGGCACTGAAGCTTTCTTT	CASSLMILSPIGTEAFF
few	-	TRBV3-1	TRBJ1-5	TGTGCCAGCAGCCAAGGGGGAATTAGCAATCAGCCCCAGCATTTT	CASSQGGISNQPQHF
many	-	TRBV29-1	TRBJ1-1	TGCAGCGTTGTCCCGAACACTGAAGCTTTCTTT	CSVVPNTEAFF
-	-	TRBV29-1	TRBJ2-3	TGCAGCGTTGAAGCGGTCGTGGGTACGCAGTATTTT	CSVEAVVGTQYF
many	TRBD1	TRBV7-3	TRBJ1-4	TGTGCCAGCAGCTTCCAACGACAGGGTGGCGAAGAAAAACTGTTTTTT	CASSFQRQGGEEKLFF
many	TRBD1	TRBV5-5	TRBJ2-2	TGTGCCAGCAGCTTGGAGGGGGCAAACACCGGGGAGCTGTTTTTT	CASSLEGANTGELFF
many	-	TRBV20-1	TRBJ2-1	TGCAGTCCCCCTGGCGAGGATGAGCAGTTCTTC	CSPPGEDEQFF
many	-	TRBV9	TRBJ1-6	TGTGCCAGCAGTCTGGACGGCAACTCCTATAATTCACCCCTCCACTTT	CASSLDGNSYNSPLHF
many	-	TRBV6-5	TRBJ2-3	TGTGCCAGCAGTTATGAGAGGGGGTATGGCACAGATACGCAGTATTTT	CASSYERGYGTDTQYF
many	-	TRBV7-2	TRBJ1-3	TGTGCCAGCAGCTTAACGGGACTCTCTGGAAACACCATATATTTT	CASSLTGLSGNTIYF
many	-	TRBV12-3/TRBV12-4	TRBJ2-3	TGTGCCAGCAGTTTACTGGTTTCTGATACGCAGTATTTT	CASSLLVSDTQYF
many	TRBD2	TRBV7-2	TRBJ2-3	TGTGCCAGCAGCTTAGGCGGGGGAGCGGCAGATACGCAGTATTTT	CASSLGGGAADTQYF
many	TRBD1	TRBV27	TRBJ2-6	TGTGCCAGCAGTTCACCGACAGGGAAGAGCTCTGGGGCCAACGTCCTGACTTTC	CASSSPTGKSSGANVLTF
many	TRBD1	TRBV7-9	TRBJ1-5	TGTGCCAGCAGCTTAACTGACAGACAGGGGTGGGTCAATCAGCCCCAGCATTTT	CASSLTDRQGWVNQPQHF
many	-	TRBV2	TRBJ2-3	TGTGCCAGCAGTTCGGTTGATACGCAGTATTTT	CASSSVDTQYF